This T cell receptor beta chain was retrieved from a study of blood T cell repertoires in COVID-19. This CDR3 is 12 amino acids long. The germline V gene encodes CDR1 WNHNN and CDR2 SYGVQD (reference sequence). TCRdb's copy holds only in-frame clones and misses some; the assay was immunoSEQ multiplex PCR. This sample has 310,000 or so clones; approximately 82% occur once, and the top ten carry 1% to 1.5%. The clonotype comes from a woman aged 50 to 60 with acute or convalescent COVID-19. The sample consisted of peripheral blood. The chain couples TRBV10-1 to TRBJ2-7, with D maybe TRBD1 (7 bases). The CDR3 sequence is CPSRGQLYEQYV. The DNA for the CDR3 is TGCCCATCGCGGGGACAGCTCTACGAGCAGTACGTC.